This entry lists 9 T cell receptor beta chains sequenced from one sample in a study of CD8 T cells in ankylosing spondylitis (dated by TCRdb to about 2017). What the study reported, not specific to this receptor: A TCR beta motif made up of about eight highly homologous amino acid variants appeared to be characteristic of blood from ankylosing spondylitis patients.

These receptors have no known antigen. Library preparation employed 5' RACE. Sequencing instrument: Illumina HiSeq 2500. Using fastp at Q25 and MiXCR, TCRdb reprocessed the public reads and kept productive beta chains. Merged by CDR3 protein, the rows form single entries marked with the most common genes and DNA. This sample has hundreds of thousands of distinct CDR3 sequences in its table, and approximately 12% of those were observed once. Nearly 7% of the sample belongs to the ten largest clones. Sequenced sample: blood, either unsorted or a sorted T cell fraction (not recorded which). All receptors derive from a male donor with ankylosing spondylitis.

This clonotype occurred a few times. This chain links TRBV10-3 with TRBJ2-2, with D possibly called TRBD1 or TRBD2 (6 bases each). V was clipped by 1 base and J by 3 bases, with 9 bases between them. Germline V gene sequence: CDR1 ENHRY, CDR2 SYGVKD. The CDR3 covers 15 residues. This CDR3 reads CAISEWGADTGELFF. The CDR3 DNA is TGTGCCATCAGTGAGTGGGGGGCGGACACCGGGGAGCTGTTTTTT.

This clonotype appeared many times. This chain connects TRBV12-3 or TRBV12-4 to TRBJ1-2; no definite D call. The CDR3 loop spans 13 amino acids. Trimming removed 3 bases from V and 8 bases from J, with 13 bases in between. This CDR3 reads CASSLGLRGGYTF. CDR3 DNA: TGTGCCAGCAGTTTGGGGTTACGAGGGGGCTACACCTTC.

This clonotype was seen repeatedly, ten times or more. The chain has TRBV2 and TRBJ2-1, with 8 bases lining up with TRBD2. There are 17 residues in the CDR3. The J segment lost 0 bases and the V segment lost 6 bases, leaving 10 bases of the junction unmatched. In germline, CDR1 is SNHLY, CDR2 FYNNEI. CDR3 bases: TGTGCCAGCAGCGGTGGGGGACTAGTGGGCTCCTACAATGAGCAGTTCTTC. Translation: CASSGGGLVGSYNEQFF.

This clonotype was seen a handful of times. The V call is TRBV29-1, the J call TRBJ1-2, with D hard to call. CDR3 length: 11 residues. Germline CDR1 SQVTM, CDR2 ANQGSEA. V dropped 7 bases and J dropped 7 bases, with 13 bases sitting between them. The CDR3 reads CSAPSRGGYTF. Here the CDR3 DNA reads TGCAGCGCGCCATCCCGGGGTGGCTACACCTTC.

Here the CDR3 DNA reads TGTGCCAGCAGTGAGTGGGGCTACGAGCAGTACGTC. Translating gives CASSEWGYEQYV. The rearrangement joins TRBV25-1 to TRBJ2-7, with D unclear. The CDR3 is made up of 12 amino acids. Germline V gene sequence: CDR1 MGHDK, CDR2 SYGVNS. Trimming cost V 3 bases and J 3 bases, with 6 bases left between them.

This clonotype was seen ten or more times. The V and J genes are TRBV4-1 and TRBJ1-2, with 9 bases that match TRBD1. Germline V gene data show CDR1 as MGHRA and CDR2 as YSYEKL. The CDR3 spans 18 residues. Trimming removed 2 bases from V and 6 bases from J; junction bases left unmatched: 16. CDR3 in amino acids: CASSQPRDREEFWNGYTF. In nucleotides, the CDR3 is TGCGCCAGCAGCCAACCGAGGGACAGGGAGGAATTTTGGAATGGCTACACCTTC.

The CDR3 loop is CASSAGDGYTF. For the CDR3, the DNA is TGCGCCAGCAGCGCCGGGGACGGCTACACCTTC. This rearrangement joins TRBV5-1 to TRBJ1-2, with D possibly TRBD1 on 5 matching bases. Trimming removed 4 bases from V and 8 bases from J, with 9 bases in between. Germline CDR1 SGHRS, CDR2 YFSETQ. The CDR3 totals 11 residues.

This clonotype was seen many times. The V call is TRBV14, the J call TRBJ2-1, with 9 positions matching TRBD2. The V gene end was trimmed by 4 bases and the J gene end by 12 bases; junction bases not matched to a gene: 22. Germline V gene sequence: CDR1 SGHDN, CDR2 FVKESK. CDR3 length: 18 amino acids. This CDR3 reads CASSPLAIVAGEEGVQFF. The CDR3 nucleotides read TGTGCCAGCAGCCCTTTAGCAATTGTAGCGGGAGAGGAGGGGGTGCAGTTCTTC.

This clonotype occurred a few times. The gene calls are TRBV7-9 and TRBJ2-1; D uncertain. The CDR3 is 13 amino acids. The germline gives CDR1 SEHNR, CDR2 FQNEAQ (reference sequence). V was cut by 4 bases and J by 9 bases, with 13 bases left in between. CDR3 amino acids: CASSSPLEPEQFF. The CDR3 bases are TGTGCCAGCAGCTCCCCCCTGGAGCCTGAGCAGTTCTTC.